The 9 T cell receptor beta chains below come from one sample, sequenced in a study of shared clonotypes between healthy human individuals. Sequencing was performed with immunoSEQ multiplex PCR; in TCRdb, only in-frame clones are kept and a portion is missing. The table shows some 2.1 million clones, with approximately 95% occurring only once. The specimen sequenced was naive CD4+ T cells sorted from blood. Sample subset: CD45RA+ positively selected. The source of these receptors is a man between 18 and 35 years old in good health.

This rearrangement joins TRBV7-9 to TRBJ2-7; 11 positions agree with TRBD2. The CDR3 covers 17 residues. V shed 5 bases and J 0 bases; nucleotides not matched to a gene: 9. Germline-derived CDR1 and CDR2 are SEHNR and FQNEAQ (reference sequence). CDR3 loop: CASSTYPGLADSYEQYF. CDR3 nucleotide sequence: TGTGCCAGCAGCACCTACCCGGGACTAGCGGACTCCTACGAGCAGTACTTC.

As for this clone: This same CDR3 is encoded by further DNA sequences in the sample. V gene TRBV5-1 combines with J gene TRBJ1-3, with 7 bases aligning to TRBD1. J lost 4 bases, V lost 5 bases, and 6 bases had no gene match. This CDR3 spans 14 amino acids. Germline V gives CDR1 SGHRS, CDR2 YFSETQ. The CDR3 here is CASRTGSSGNTIYF. In nucleotides, the CDR3 is TGCGCCAGCAGGACAGGGTCATCAGGAAACACCATATATTTT.

The chain is built from TRBV6-6 and TRBJ1-2; D is perhaps TRBD1 (5 bases). Trimming left V 5 bases short and J 5 bases short, with 12 bases between. Looked up from germline, CDR1 is MNHNY and CDR2 is SVGAGI (reference sequence). The CDR3 has 13 amino acids. The CDR3 nucleotides read TGTGCCAGCAGTACCGACCCAGGGTATGGCTACACCTTC. This sequence encodes CASSTDPGYGYTF.

This chain links TRBV7-8 with TRBJ2-3, with 7 nucleotides matching TRBD2. The V segment lost 1 base and the J segment 2 bases; nucleotides outside the gene matches: 3. The CDR3 spans 15 residues. The V gene's germline CDR1 is SGHVS and CDR2 FQNEAQ. The CDR3 spells CASSLGLADTDTQYF. Written as DNA, the CDR3 is TGTGCCAGCAGCTTAGGTCTAGCGGACACAGATACGCAGTATTTT.

This clone was seen a single time. V and J are TRBV5-1 and TRBJ2-1; no clear D gene. This CDR3 has 12 residues. Germline V gene data show CDR1 as SGHRS and CDR2 as YFSETQ. Trimming shortened V by 8 bases and J by 5 bases, and 11 bases separated the two germline ends. The CDR3 sequence is CASNLLDNEQFF. CDR3 nucleotides: TGCGCCAGTAACTTACTTGACAATGAGCAGTTCTTC.

The chain recombines TRBV19 with TRBJ1-3; no clear D gene. Germline loops: CDR1 LNHDA, CDR2 SQIVND (reference sequence). The CDR3 totals 13 residues. The ends were cut back, 6 bases at V and 1 base at J, with 7 bases in the middle. The CDR3 coding sequence is TGTGCCAGTAGGTCCATTTCTGGAAACACCATATATTTT. It specifies CASRSISGNTIYF.

The chain links TRBV9 to TRBJ1-2; 8 nucleotides agree with TRBD1. This CDR3 has 18 residues. CDR1 SGDLS and CDR2 YYNGEE come from the germline V gene. The V segment lost 3 bases and the J segment 0 bases; nucleotides outside the gene matches: 13. CDR3 protein: CASSDPSGTGESNYGYTF. The DNA for the CDR3 is TGTGCCAGCAGCGATCCTTCCGGGACAGGCGAATCTAACTATGGCTACACCTTC.

The chain links TRBV25-1 to TRBJ2-1, with D hard to call. CDR1 and CDR2 from the germline V gene are MGHDK and SYGVNS. The CDR3 loop spans 13 amino acids. Trimming took off 9 bases at V and 1 base at J, with 10 bases between the two ends. The CDR3 nucleotides read TGTGCCAGTGGGCGAGGATCCTACAATGAGCAGTTCTTC. Translating it yields CASGRGSYNEQFF. The full variable domain, its missing parts supplied by reference TRBV25-1 and TRBJ2-1, is EADIYQTPRYLVIGTGKKITLECSQTMGHDKMYWYQQDPGMELHLIHYSYGVNSTEKGDLSSESTVSRIRTEHFPLTLESARPSHTSQYLCASGRGSYNEQFFGPGTRLTVL.

The rearrangement links TRBV27 to TRBJ2-7; TRBD1 might be the D (6 bases). This CDR3 is built from 14 residues. Germline V gene data show CDR1 as MNHEY and CDR2 as SMNVEV (reference sequence). Trimming removed 1 base at V and 6 bases at J, with 13 bases between. CDR3 region: CASSLYDRRGEQYF. CDR3 DNA sequence: TGTGCCAGCAGTTTATACGACAGGAGAGGCGAGCAGTACTTC.